These T cell receptor beta chains were read from a single sample in a study of OX40 agonist ivuxolimab in advanced cancers. Repertoires were generated with immunoSEQ multiplex PCR, while TCRdb's copy carries only in-frame clones and drops some. Among approximately 60,000 clones listed, approximately 93% were seen once. This specimen was CD4+ or CD8+ T cells sorted from blood, taken in a trial of the OX40 agonist ivuxolimab. These receptors came from an adult with an advanced solid tumor such as melanoma, head and neck, liver or kidney cancer. The CDR3 runs from the conserved cysteine through the conserved F or W. Fields, in order: J gene, V gene, CDR3 length, clone size, D gene, CDR3 DNA, CDR3 protein. The D gene is left open where the match is weak. Clone size is shown for a subset of rows, as once, few, many or a class of expanded clone.

>TRBJ2-3|TRBV5-1|20|.|TRBD2
TGCGCCAGCAGCTTGAGGTTGAGGGAGGGGCGATCCCCTAGCACAGATACGCAGTATTTT
CASSLRLREGRSPSTDTQYF
>TRBJ2-5|TRBV10-3|14|.|.
TGTGCCATCAGTGAGTCGACCATAACGGAGACCCAGTACTTC
CAISESTITETQYF
>TRBJ2-1|TRBV9|16|.|.
TGTGCCAGCAGCGTCGGTTGGAGGGGCGCAGGCAATGAGCAGTTCTTC
CASSVGWRGAGNEQFF
>TRBJ2-2|TRBV7-9|14|.|.
TGTGCCAGCAGTTTTACTGAGCCGGCCGGGGAGCTGTTTTTT
CASSFTEPAGELFF
>TRBJ1-1|TRBV9|16|once|TRBD1
TGTGCCAGCAGCGTAGTTCCAGGGGGCAAGGGGTCTGAAGCTTTCTTT
CASSVVPGGKGSEAFF
>TRBJ2-7|TRBV6-5|14|once|.
TGTGCCAGCAGTTACGGGGGGAACTCCTACGAGCAGTACTTC
CASSYGGNSYEQYF
>TRBJ2-7|TRBV27|12|.|.
TGTGCCAGCAGTTTCAACAGCTACGAGCAGTACTTC
CASSFNSYEQYF
>TRBJ1-2|TRBV5-5|14|.|TRBD1
TGTGCCAGCAGCTTGGACAGGGGGCTGGATGGCTACACCTTC
CASSLDRGLDGYTF
>TRBJ2-2|TRBV18|14|.|TRBD2
TGTGCCAGCCCAGGAGCGGGAGGGCCACGGGAGCTGTTTTTT
CASPGAGGPRELFF
>TRBJ1-1|TRBV7-8|12|.|.
TGTGCCAGCAGCTTAGAACGGATTGAAGCTTTCTTT
CASSLERIEAFF
>TRBJ2-2|TRBV13|16|once|.
TGTGCCAGCAGCCCCTTAGTTGGGGAGGACACCGGGGAGCTGTTTTTT
CASSPLVGEDTGELFF
>TRBJ2-7|TRBV2|13|few|.
TGTGCCACAGGGTCAGGAGGGATTTACGAGCAGTACTTC
CATGSGGIYEQYF
>TRBJ1-5|TRBV9|13|.|.
TGTGCCAGCAGCGCAGGGTACAATCAGCCCCAGCATTTT
CASSAGYNQPQHF
>TRBJ2-3|TRBV28|17|.|TRBD1
TGTGCCAGCAGTCTTGCGTTGGGACAGCCTTCAACAGATACGCAGTATTTT
CASSLALGQPSTDTQYF
>TRBJ2-3|TRBV11-2|17|.|TRBD2
TGTGCCAGCAGCGGTTCCGGGACTAGCGGGACTCATGATACGCAGTATTTT
CASSGSGTSGTHDTQYF
>TRBJ2-7|TRBV13|13|once|.
TGTGCCAGCAGCTTAGATACGTCTCCGGAGCAGTACTTC
CASSLDTSPEQYF
>TRBJ2-1|TRBV19|15|.|TRBD1
TGTGCCAGTAGTCTCGGACAGGGCCCTTACAATGAGCAGTTCTTC
CASSLGQGPYNEQFF
>TRBJ1-4|TRBV29-1|13|.|.
TGCAGCGTCACCCGGATAAGCAATGAAAAACTGTTTTTT
CSVTRISNEKLFF
>TRBJ2-7|TRBV7-8|19|.|TRBD2
TGTGCCAGCAGCTTAGCACCTGGGGAGGCAGCGGGAGTCCTCTACGAGCAGTACTTC
CASSLAPGEAAGVLYEQYF
>TRBJ2-7|TRBV7-2|14|.|.
TGTGCCAGCAGCCCCGGACTGAGCTCCTACGAGCAGTACTTC
CASSPGLSSYEQYF
>TRBJ2-3|TRBV9|16|.|TRBD2
TGTGCCAGCAGCGTACAAGCGGGACCCCTAGCAGATACGCAGTATTTT
CASSVQAGPLADTQYF
>TRBJ2-7|TRBV5-4|14|.|.
TGTGCCAGCAGCTTGGGATTGGCAGTCTACGAGCAGTACTTC
CASSLGLAVYEQYF
>TRBJ2-7|TRBV27|15|.|TRBD1
TGTGCCAGCAGTCCTCTTGCCGGGACAGAATACGAGCAGTACTTC
CASSPLAGTEYEQYF
>TRBJ2-1|TRBV5-1|14|.|.
TGCGCCAGCACCCGCATACCTCTCGAGGATGAGCAGTTCTTC
CASTRIPLEDEQFF
>TRBJ2-7|TRBV5-6|16|few|TRBD2
TGTGCCAGCAGGGACGGGGGGGGACCGGCCCTGTTCGAGCAGTACTTC
CASRDGGGPALFEQYF
>TRBJ2-1|TRBV5-1|16|.|.
TGCGCCAGCAGCGCAGTGGCAGGGGAACTGAGCAATGAGCAGTTCTTC
CASSAVAGELSNEQFF
>TRBJ2-1|TRBV7-2|15|.|.
TGTGCCAGCAGCTTAGACGGGGGCTCCTACAATGAGCAGTTCTTC
CASSLDGGSYNEQFF
>TRBJ2-5|TRBV28|14|.|.
TGTGCCAGCAGCTCATTTGGAGGAGGGGAGACCCAGTACTTC
CASSSFGGGETQYF
>TRBJ2-5|TRBV4-3|14|.|TRBD1
TGCGCCAGCAGCCCGACAGGGGGGAGGGAGACCCAGTACTTC
CASSPTGGRETQYF
>TRBJ2-1|TRBV5-1|16|once|TRBD1
TGCGCCAGCAGCTTGGAGGGACAGGCATACTACAATGAGCAGTTCTTC
CASSLEGQAYYNEQFF
>TRBJ2-7|TRBV14|15|.|TRBD2
TGTGCCAGCAGCAGACTAGCGGGGCTCTCCTACGAGCAGTACTTC
CASSRLAGLSYEQYF
>TRBJ2-2|TRBV19|15|.|.
TGTGCCAGTAGTATGGGTCGGATGGTTGCCGGGGAGCTGTTTTTT
CASSMGRMVAGELFF
>TRBJ2-7|TRBV4-3|16|.|TRBD2
TGCGCCAGCAGCCAAGCCCTAGCGGGAGGGACCTACGAGCAGTACTTC
CASSQALAGGTYEQYF
>TRBJ2-7|TRBV4-1|15|.|TRBD1
TGCGCCAGCAGGGATCGGGACAGGGTGTCCTACGAGCAGTACTTC
CASRDRDRVSYEQYF
>TRBJ2-7|TRBV19|14|.|.
TGTGCCAGTAGTATAGTGGTCGGAAACTACGAGCAGTACTTC
CASSIVVGNYEQYF
>TRBJ2-7|TRBV2|14|once|.
TGTGCCAGCCTGGACGTCGGTGAAAACTACGAGCAGTACTTC
CASLDVGENYEQYF
>TRBJ2-1|TRBV9|13|.|.
TGTGCCAGCAGCCCCGCAATTCATCATGAGCAGTTCTTC
CASSPAIHHEQFF
>TRBJ1-5|TRBV11-2|15|.|.
TGTGCCAGCAGCTTATTAGACGGCAGCAATCAGCCCCAGCATTTT
CASSLLDGSNQPQHF
>TRBJ1-2|TRBV19|14|.|TRBD1
TGTGCCAGTAGCCCAGGGGGCCTTAACTATGGCTACACCTTC
CASSPGGLNYGYTF
>TRBJ1-2|TRBV4-3|14|once|TRBD1
TGCGCCAGCAGCCAGGGGCAGGGGGCGCAAGGCTACACCTTC
CASSQGQGAQGYTF
>TRBJ2-2|TRBV5-6|12|.|.
TGTGCCAGCAGCTTGGTCGAGGGGGAGCTGTTTTTT
CASSLVEGELFF
>TRBJ1-2|TRBV5-6|18|.|TRBD1
TGTGCCAGCAGCCACCTCCGGGACAGGGGTCTCGTAAACTATGGCTACACCTTC
CASSHLRDRGLVNYGYTF
>TRBJ2-7|TRBV4-3|14|.|.
TGCGCCAGCAGCCAAGCTGGCCGGCTCTACGAGCAGTACTTC
CASSQAGRLYEQYF
>TRBJ1-4|TRBV28|16|.|.
TGTGCCAGCAATACGCCAAGGGGTGCAACTAATGAAAAACTGTTTTTT
CASNTPRGATNEKLFF
>TRBJ2-7|TRBV19|16|.|TRBD2
TGTGCCAGTAGTATAGTTGCGGGAGTGGGTACCGACGAGCAGTACTTC
CASSIVAGVGTDEQYF
>TRBJ2-5|TRBV4-3|13|.|.
TGCGCCAGCAGCCAAGGAGTCCGGGGGCCCCAGTACTTC
CASSQGVRGPQYF
>TRBJ2-7|TRBV4-1|13|.|.
TGCGCCAGCAGCCAAGATCGGGGAACCGAGCAGTACTTC
CASSQDRGTEQYF
>TRBJ2-7|TRBV7-8|20|.|.
TGTGCCAGCAGCTTAGCGCTGTGGGCTAGCCAGCTTGTACCATTCTACGAGCAGTACTTC
CASSLALWASQLVPFYEQYF
>TRBJ2-7|TRBV2|14|few|TRBD1
TGTGCCAGCAGTAGGACAGGGGGCTCCTACGAGCAGTACTTC
CASSRTGGSYEQYF
>TRBJ2-7|TRBV7-6|13|.|.
TGTGCCAGCAGCTCGAGACTATGGGCCGAGCAGTACTTC
CASSSRLWAEQYF